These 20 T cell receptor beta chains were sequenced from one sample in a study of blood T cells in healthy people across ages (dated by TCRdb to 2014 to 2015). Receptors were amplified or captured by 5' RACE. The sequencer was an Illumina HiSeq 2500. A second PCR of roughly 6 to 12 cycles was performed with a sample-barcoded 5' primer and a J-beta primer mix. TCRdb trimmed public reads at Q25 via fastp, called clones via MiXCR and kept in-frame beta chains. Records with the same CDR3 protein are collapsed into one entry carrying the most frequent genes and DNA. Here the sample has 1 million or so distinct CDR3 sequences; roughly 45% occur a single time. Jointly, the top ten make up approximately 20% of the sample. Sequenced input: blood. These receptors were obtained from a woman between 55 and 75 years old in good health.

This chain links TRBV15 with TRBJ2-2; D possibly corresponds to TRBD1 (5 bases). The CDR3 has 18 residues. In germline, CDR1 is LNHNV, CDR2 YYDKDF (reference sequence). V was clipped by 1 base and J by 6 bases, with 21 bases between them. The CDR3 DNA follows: TGTGCCACCAGCAGAGGCCTGGGGCTATCAACTCGCGCCGGGGAGCTGTTTTTT. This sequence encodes CATSRGLGLSTRAGELFF.

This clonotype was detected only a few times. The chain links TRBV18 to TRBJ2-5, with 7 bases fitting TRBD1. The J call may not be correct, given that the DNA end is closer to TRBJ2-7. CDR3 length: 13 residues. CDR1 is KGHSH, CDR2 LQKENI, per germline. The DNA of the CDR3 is TGTGCCAGCTCACCGGGACAGTCCCACGAGCAGTACTTC. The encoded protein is CASSPGQSHEQYF.

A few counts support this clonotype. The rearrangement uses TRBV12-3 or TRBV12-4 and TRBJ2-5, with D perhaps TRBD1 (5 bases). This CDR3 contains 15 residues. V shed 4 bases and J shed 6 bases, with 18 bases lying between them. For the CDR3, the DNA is TGTGCCAGCAGTTCCACAGGTGGTTCCTTGAAGACCCAGTACTTC. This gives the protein CASSSTGGSLKTQYF.

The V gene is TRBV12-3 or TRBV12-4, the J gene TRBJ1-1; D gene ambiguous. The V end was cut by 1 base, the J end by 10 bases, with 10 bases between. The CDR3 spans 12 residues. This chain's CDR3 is CASSLGGVAAFF. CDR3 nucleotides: TGTGCCAGCAGTTTAGGAGGAGTAGCAGCTTTCTTT.

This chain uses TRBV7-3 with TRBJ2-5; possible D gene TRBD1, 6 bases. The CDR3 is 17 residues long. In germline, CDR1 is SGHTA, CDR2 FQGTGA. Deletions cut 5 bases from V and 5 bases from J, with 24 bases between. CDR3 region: CASSPHPSGQLGETQYF. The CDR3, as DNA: TGTGCCAGCAGCCCCCATCCTTCCGGACAGTTAGGGGAGACCCAGTACTTC.

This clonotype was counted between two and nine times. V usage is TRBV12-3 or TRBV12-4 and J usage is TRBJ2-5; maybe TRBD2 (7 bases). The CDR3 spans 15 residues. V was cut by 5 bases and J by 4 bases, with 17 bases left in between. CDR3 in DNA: TGTGCCAGCAGTCCACTTGAGGGAGGGGGAGAGACCCAGTACTTC. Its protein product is CASSPLEGGGETQYF.

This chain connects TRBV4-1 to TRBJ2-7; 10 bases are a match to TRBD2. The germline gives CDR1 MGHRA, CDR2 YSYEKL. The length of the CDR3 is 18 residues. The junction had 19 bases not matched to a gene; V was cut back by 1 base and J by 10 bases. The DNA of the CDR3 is TGCGCCAGCAGCCAAGTGGAAGCGGGAGGGCCAAATGGGGGGTCCCAGTACTTC. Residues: CASSQVEAGGPNGGSQYF.

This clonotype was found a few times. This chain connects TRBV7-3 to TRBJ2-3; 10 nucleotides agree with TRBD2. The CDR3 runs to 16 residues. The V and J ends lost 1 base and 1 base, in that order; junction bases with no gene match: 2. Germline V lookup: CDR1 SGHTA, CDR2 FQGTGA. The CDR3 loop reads CASSLKGTSGTDTQYF. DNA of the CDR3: TGTGCCAGCAGCTTAAAGGGGACTAGCGGCACAGATACGCAGTATTTT.

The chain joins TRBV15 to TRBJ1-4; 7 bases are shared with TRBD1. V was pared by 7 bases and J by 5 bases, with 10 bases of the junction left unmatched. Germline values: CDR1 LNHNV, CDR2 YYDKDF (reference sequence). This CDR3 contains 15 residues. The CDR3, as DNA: TGTGCCACCAAAGGACAGGCCCTGGGGAATGAAAAACTGTTTTTT. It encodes CATKGQALGNEKLFF.

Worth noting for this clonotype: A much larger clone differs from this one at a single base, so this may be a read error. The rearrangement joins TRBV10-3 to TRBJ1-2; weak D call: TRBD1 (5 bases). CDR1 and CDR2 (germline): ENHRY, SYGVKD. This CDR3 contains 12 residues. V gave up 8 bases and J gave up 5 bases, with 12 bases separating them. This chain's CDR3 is CAILRQNYGYTF. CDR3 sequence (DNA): TGTGCCATCCTGAGACAGAATTATGGCTACACCTTC.

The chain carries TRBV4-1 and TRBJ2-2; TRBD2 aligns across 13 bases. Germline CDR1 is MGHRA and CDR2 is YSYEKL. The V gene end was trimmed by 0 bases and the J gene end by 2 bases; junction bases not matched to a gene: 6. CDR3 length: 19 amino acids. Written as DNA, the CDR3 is TGCGCCAGCAGCCAAGAGGGAACTAGCGGGAGGGTCAACACCGGGGAGCTGTTTTTT. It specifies CASSQEGTSGRVNTGELFF.

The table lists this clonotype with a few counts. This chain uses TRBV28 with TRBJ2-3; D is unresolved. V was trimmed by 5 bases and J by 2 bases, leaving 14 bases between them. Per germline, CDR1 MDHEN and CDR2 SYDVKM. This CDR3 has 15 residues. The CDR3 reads CASSAPPDLTDTQYF. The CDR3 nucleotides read TGTGCCAGCAGTGCCCCGCCCGATCTCACAGATACGCAGTATTTT. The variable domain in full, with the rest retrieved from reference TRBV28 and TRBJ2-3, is DVKVTQSSRYLVKRTGEKVFLECVQDMDHENMFWYRQDPGLGLRLIYFSYDVKMKEKGDIPEGYSVSREKKERFSLILESASTNQTSMYLCASSAPPDLTDTQYFGPGTRLTVL.

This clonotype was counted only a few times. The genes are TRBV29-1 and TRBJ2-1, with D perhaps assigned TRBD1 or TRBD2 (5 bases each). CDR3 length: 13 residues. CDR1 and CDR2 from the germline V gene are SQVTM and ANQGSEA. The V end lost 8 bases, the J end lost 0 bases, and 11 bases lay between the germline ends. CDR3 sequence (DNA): TGCAGCCACCGGGACGCCTCCTACAATGAGCAGTTCTTC. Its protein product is CSHRDASYNEQFF.

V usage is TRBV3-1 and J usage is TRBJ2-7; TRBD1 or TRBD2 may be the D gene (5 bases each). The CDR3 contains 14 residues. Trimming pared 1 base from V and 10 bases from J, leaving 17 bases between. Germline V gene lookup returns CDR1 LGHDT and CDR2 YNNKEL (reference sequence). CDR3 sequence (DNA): TGTGCCAGCAGCCAAGTGGGACGAGAGGGAACCCAGTACTTC. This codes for CASSQVGREGTQYF.

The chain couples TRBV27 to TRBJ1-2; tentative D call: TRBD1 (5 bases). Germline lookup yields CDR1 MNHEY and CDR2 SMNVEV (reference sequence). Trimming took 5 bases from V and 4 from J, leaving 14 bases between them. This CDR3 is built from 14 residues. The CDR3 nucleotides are TGTGCCAGCAGTCCCCTGGGGCAGGTCTATGGCTACACCTTC. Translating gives CASSPLGQVYGYTF.

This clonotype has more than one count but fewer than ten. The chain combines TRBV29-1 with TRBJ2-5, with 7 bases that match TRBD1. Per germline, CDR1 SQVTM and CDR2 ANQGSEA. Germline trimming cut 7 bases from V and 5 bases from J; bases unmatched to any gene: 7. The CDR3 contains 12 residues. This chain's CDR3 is CSGIQGRETQYF. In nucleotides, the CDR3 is TGCAGCGGGATACAGGGGCGGGAGACCCAGTACTTC.

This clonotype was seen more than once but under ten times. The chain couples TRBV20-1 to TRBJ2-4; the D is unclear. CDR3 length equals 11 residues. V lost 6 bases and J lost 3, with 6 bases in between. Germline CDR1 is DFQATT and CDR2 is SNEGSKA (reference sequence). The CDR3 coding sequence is TGCAGTGCATGGGACAAAAACATTCAGTACTTC. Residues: CSAWDKNIQYF.

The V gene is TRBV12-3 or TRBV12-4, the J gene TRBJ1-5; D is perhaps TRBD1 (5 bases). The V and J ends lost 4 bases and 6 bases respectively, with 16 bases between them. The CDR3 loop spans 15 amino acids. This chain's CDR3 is CASSWAGIIAQPQHF. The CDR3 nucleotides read TGTGCCAGCAGTTGGGCAGGGATTATTGCTCAGCCCCAGCATTTT.

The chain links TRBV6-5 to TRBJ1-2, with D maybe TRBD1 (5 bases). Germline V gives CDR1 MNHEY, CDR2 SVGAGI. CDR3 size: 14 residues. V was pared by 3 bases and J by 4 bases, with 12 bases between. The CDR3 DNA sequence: TGTGCCAGCAGTTATGCAGGGACTCTCTATGGCTACACCTTC. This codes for CASSYAGTLYGYTF.

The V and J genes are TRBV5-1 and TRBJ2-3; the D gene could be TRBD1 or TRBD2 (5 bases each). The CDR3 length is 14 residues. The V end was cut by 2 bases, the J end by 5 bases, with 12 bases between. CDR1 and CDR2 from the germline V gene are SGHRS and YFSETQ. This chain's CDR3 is CASSFMGTIDTQYF. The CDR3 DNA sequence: TGCGCCAGCAGCTTTATGGGGACCATAGATACGCAGTATTTT.